The rows below give T cell receptor beta chains drawn from one sample of a study of shared clonotypes between healthy human individuals. Some clones are missing from TCRdb's copy, which holds only in-frame ones; the method was immunoSEQ multiplex PCR. The table includes about 380,000 clones, 96% detected once. The sequencing sample was made of memory CD8+ T cells sorted from blood. The source is a man aged 25 to 40 in good health. The CDR3 runs from the conserved cysteine through the conserved F or W. The D gene is left open where the match is weak. Clone size is given for some rows only: seen once, a few or many times, or a class if the clone is expanded.

v_gene	len	d_gene	j_gene	abundance	CDR3nt	CDR3aa
TRBV30	13	NA	TRBJ2-3	NA	TGTGCCTGGACTAGCTTCGACACAGATACGCAGTATTTT	CAWTSFDTDTQYF
TRBV5-6	18	TRBD2	TRBJ2-1	NA	TGTGCCAGCAACGGGGACTTGCTACTAGCGGGAGGGATTAATGAGCAGTTCTTC	CASNGDLLLAGGINEQFF
TRBV5-4	17	NA	TRBJ1-3	NA	TGTGCCAGCAGCTTGGATGGAAGGGGCATTTCCGGAAACACCATATATTTT	CASSLDGRGISGNTIYF
TRBV27	13	NA	TRBJ1-5	few	TGTGCCAGCAGTTACAGGGAGGGTCAGCCCCAGCATTTT	CASSYREGQPQHF
TRBV29-1	12	NA	TRBJ2-3	NA	TGCAGCGTTGAACGGCCGGGGGATACGCAGTATTTT	CSVERPGDTQYF
TRBV15	14	NA	TRBJ2-5	once	TGTGCCACCAGCAGGATTATAGGGGAAGAGACCCAGTACTTC	CATSRIIGEETQYF
TRBV9	16	TRBD2	TRBJ2-7	NA	TGTGCCAGCAGCCCGGAACTAGCGGGATCCTTTTACGAGCAGTACTTC	CASSPELAGSFYEQYF
TRBV28	12	NA	TRBJ2-1	NA	TGTGCCAGCAGTTTAATGAGGAAAGAGCAGTTCTTC	CASSLMRKEQFF
TRBV15	18	TRBD2	TRBJ2-1	NA	TGTGCCACCAGCAGAGATCCCAGCGGGAGAGTATTTTACAATGAGCAGTTCTTC	CATSRDPSGRVFYNEQFF
TRBV6-9	18	NA	TRBJ2-7	NA	TGTGCCAGCCCAAACCGGGACAGGGCGGTTAGCGGGAGATCCGAGCAGTACTTC	CASPNRDRAVSGRSEQYF
TRBV11-2	18	NA	TRBJ2-1	NA	TGTGCCAGCAGCTCGAGCTACGGGACACCGGGCTCCTACAATGAGCAGTTCTTC	CASSSSYGTPGSYNEQFF
TRBV27	15	NA	TRBJ2-7	NA	TGTGCCAGCAGTTCTAACCAAAGGGCGTTTCGGGAGCAGTACTTC	CASSSNQRAFREQYF
TRBV5-4	14	TRBD1	TRBJ2-3	NA	TGTGCCAGCAGCCAGGGACAGAATACAGATACGCAGTATTTT	CASSQGQNTDTQYF
TRBV5-1	15	NA	TRBJ1-1	NA	TGCGCCAGCAGCTCCCTCCGGGGGGCGAGTACTGAAGCTTTCTTT	CASSSLRGASTEAFF
TRBV5-1	15	NA	TRBJ1-2	NA	TGCGCCAGCAGCTTCGGAACCACCCCTAACTATGGCTACACCTTC	CASSFGTTPNYGYTF
TRBV4-2	17	TRBD2	TRBJ2-3	NA	TGTGCCAGCAGCCAAGATTTCGGGAGCGGGGGCACAGATACGCAGTATTTT	CASSQDFGSGGTDTQYF
TRBV9	15	NA	TRBJ2-7	NA	TGTGCCAGCAGCGTGGGAGGCGGGACCACCTACGAGCAGTACTTC	CASSVGGGTTYEQYF
TRBV28	12	NA	TRBJ2-3	NA	TGTGCCAGCAGTCCGCTTCGGGATACGCAGTATTTT	CASSPLRDTQYF
TRBV2	16	NA	TRBJ2-1	once	TGTGCCAGCAGTGAAGCACGGCTAGGGGAAGGGGATGAGCAGTTCTTC	CASSEARLGEGDEQFF
TRBV5-4	19	NA	TRBJ2-7	NA	TGTGCCAGCAGCTTGGACGGTAGACGGGAGCTTTTGGGTTCCTACGAGCAGTACTTC	CASSLDGRRELLGSYEQYF
TRBV10-3	16	NA	TRBJ2-2	NA	TGTGCCATCAGTGAGTCGGCTATCGAACGGCCCGGGGAGCTGTTTTTT	CAISESAIERPGELFF
TRBV2	11	NA	TRBJ2-7	NA	TGTGCCAGCACCAAACCTCAAGAGCAGTACTTC	CASTKPQEQYF
TRBV10-3	15	TRBD1	TRBJ1-3	NA	TGTGCCATCAGTCTGGAGGGACAGTCTGGAAACACCATATATTTT	CAISLEGQSGNTIYF
TRBV20-1	11	NA	TRBJ1-2	NA	TGCAGTGCTAGACATCTCTATGGCTACACCTTC	CSARHLYGYTF
TRBV15	14	TRBD1	TRBJ1-2	NA	TGTGCCACCAGCAGAGAGGGACAGGGGGCGGGCTACACCTTC	CATSREGQGAGYTF
TRBV27	14	NA	TRBJ2-1	NA	TGTGCCAGCAGCCCTAGCAGATTCTACAATGAGCAGTTCTTC	CASSPSRFYNEQFF
TRBV7-9	17	NA	TRBJ1-2	NA	TGTGCCAGCAGCAGCCTTAATATTGTGGTTTACGGAGATGGCTACACCTTC	CASSSLNIVVYGDGYTF
TRBV4-1	15	NA	TRBJ2-1	once	TGCGCCAGCAGCCATGCCCAGAGCTCCTACAATGAGCAGTTCTTC	CASSHAQSSYNEQFF
TRBV5-1	14	NA	TRBJ1-3	once	TGCGCCAGCAGGGGGCTGGAATCTGGAAACACCATATATTTT	CASRGLESGNTIYF
TRBV6-5	14	NA	TRBJ2-7	NA	TGTGCCAGCAGCCGGGCCTTACCTTCCTACGAGCAGTACTTC	CASSRALPSYEQYF
TRBV19	14	NA	TRBJ2-2	NA	TGTGCCAGTAGTCGTTTGGGAGACACCGGGGAGCTGTTTTTT	CASSRLGDTGELFF
TRBV6-5	15	NA	TRBJ1-5	NA	TGTGCCAGCAGTTACGGCCCCAGTAGCAATCAGCCCCAGCATTTT	CASSYGPSSNQPQHF
TRBV7-6	13	NA	TRBJ2-7	NA	TGTGCCAGCAGCTTGGGAAACCTTTACGAGCAGTACTTC	CASSLGNLYEQYF
TRBV30	13	NA	TRBJ2-7	NA	TGTGCCTGGAGTGTCGCGACGGGCGCCGAGCAGTACTTC	CAWSVATGAEQYF
TRBV28	15	NA	TRBJ1-1	NA	TGTGCCAGCTCCAGCGGGGGCTCCGGGAACACTGAAGCTTTCTTT	CASSSGGSGNTEAFF
TRBV28	16	TRBD2	TRBJ2-7	NA	TGTGCCAGCAGTTTATGGGCGGGAGGGCCGTACTACGAGCAGTACTTC	CASSLWAGGPYYEQYF
TRBV6-5	15	TRBD2	TRBJ2-1	NA	TGTGCCAGCAGCCATCTAGCGGGAGGGAACAATGAGCAGTTCTTC	CASSHLAGGNNEQFF
TRBV7-2	12	NA	TRBJ2-1	NA	TGTGCCTCGATCAGCGGGTATAATGAGCAGTTCTTC	CASISGYNEQFF
TRBV19	12	NA	TRBJ1-5	NA	TGTGCCAGCCCGGGTGACGATCAGCCCCAGCATTTT	CASPGDDQPQHF
TRBV11-1	15	TRBD1	TRBJ2-1	NA	TGTGCCAGCAGCTTAACAGGGGGTAGCGGCAATGAGCAGTTCTTC	CASSLTGGSGNEQFF
TRBV28	13	NA	TRBJ2-2	NA	TGTGCCAGCACGGCTTTGAACACCGGGGAGCTGTTTTTT	CASTALNTGELFF
TRBV25-1	15	TRBD2	TRBJ2-1	NA	TGTGCCAGCAGAAGTACTAGCGGGAACCACAATGAGCAGTTCTTC	CASRSTSGNHNEQFF
TRBV5-4	13	NA	TRBJ1-4	NA	TGTGCCAGCAGCTTGGGCGGGGATGAAAAACTGTTTTTT	CASSLGGDEKLFF
TRBV28	15	NA	TRBJ2-1	NA	TGTGCCAGCAGTTTTGGCGGGGTCTCCTACAATGAGCAGTTCTTC	CASSFGGVSYNEQFF
TRBV9	14	TRBD2	TRBJ2-7	NA	TGTGCCAGCAGCGGACTAGCGGGCTCCTACGAGCAGTACTTC	CASSGLAGSYEQYF
TRBV5-1	14	NA	TRBJ2-3	once	TGCGCCAGCAGCTTAGCGAGAAACTCGGATACGCAGTATTTT	CASSLARNSDTQYF
TRBV12-5	18	NA	TRBJ1-4	NA	TGTGCTAGTGCCTCCCGGTTCCCCCACCTGACAGGTAATGAAAAACTGTTTTTT	CASASRFPHLTGNEKLFF
TRBV4-2	15	TRBD1	TRBJ2-1	once	TGTGCCAGCAGCCAAGAGACAGGGACCTACAATGAGCAGTTCTTC	CASSQETGTYNEQFF
TRBV7-2	16	TRBD2	TRBJ2-1	NA	TGTGCCAGCAGCTTCCCAGCGGGAGGATCCTACAATGAGCAGTTCTTC	CASSFPAGGSYNEQFF
TRBV7-2	14	NA	TRBJ2-2	NA	TGTGCCAGCAGCTTAGCGTTAGGGAACGGGGAGCTGTTTTTT	CASSLALGNGELFF
TRBV5-5	15	TRBD2	TRBJ2-7	NA	TGTGCCAGCAGCTTGTTTCCGGGAGGGCCGGGCGAGCAGTACTTC	CASSLFPGGPGEQYF
TRBV25-1	14	TRBD2	TRBJ2-7	NA	TGTGCCAGCACTGGCCCGGGGGGGTCATACGAGCAGTACTTC	CASTGPGGSYEQYF
TRBV4-1	14	NA	TRBJ2-7	NA	TGCGCCAGCAGCCCCGAACTAAGTTCCTACGAGCAGTACTTC	CASSPELSSYEQYF
TRBV25-1	16	TRBD2	TRBJ2-2	NA	TGTGCCAGCAGTCCCCGGGGTAGCGGGAGCCCCGGGGAGCTGTTTTTT	CASSPRGSGSPGELFF
TRBV6-5	15	TRBD1	TRBJ1-5	once	TGTGCCAGCAGTTACAAGGGGGCAGGCTCTCAGCCCCAGCATTTT	CASSYKGAGSQPQHF